This TCR beta chain was observed in a study of cytomegalovirus exposure and HLA in healthy donors. Overall study findings and caveats: Roughly uniform depth of sequencing across donors was assumed in presence/absence analyses. Under in vitro conditions, three CMV-associated chains were confirmed as specific for CMV antigens.

Remarks on this clone: Its antigen remains unidentified.

Primers for the PCR totalled 60 Vbeta and 13 Jbeta. Using immunoSEQ multiplex PCR, the repertoire was profiled, and TCRdb retains in-frame clones only, with some absent. The data show about 80,000 clones, approximately 62% seen once. This clonotype was sampled from a male donor in good health and CMV-seropositive. Sequencing used PBMCs.

CDR3: CAWSVLDRGPGTQYF. In nucleotides, the CDR3 is TGTGCCTGGAGTGTACTAGACAGGGGGCCGGGGACCCAGTACTTC. This sequence joins TRBV30 and TRBJ2-5; 10 nucleotides agree with TRBD1. V was clipped by 0 bases and J by 7 bases; unmatched bases: 8. The CDR3 sequence is 15 residues long. CDR1 and CDR2 (germline): GTSNPN, SVGIG (reference sequence).